A single sample gave rise to the 32 T cell receptor beta chains below, sequenced in a study of circulating and synovial CD4+ cells in juvenile arthritis. Sequencing was performed with immunoSEQ multiplex PCR; in TCRdb, only in-frame clones are kept and a portion is missing. In the table there are 2,700 or so clones, 88% of which are singletons. Sequencing input: HLA-DR+ CD4+ T cells from blood. The subset: circulating pathogenic-like lymphocytes, sorted as HLA-DR+CD14-CD3+CD4+CD25low/- blood T cells. These receptors were obtained from a human donor with juvenile idiopathic arthritis.

V and J are TRBV28 and TRBJ2-7, with 7 bases that match TRBD2. The CDR3 is 13 amino acids. Germline CDR1 is MDHEN and CDR2 is SYDVKM. V shed 8 bases, J shed 4 bases, and the junction held 8 bases outside the gene matches. The CDR3 spells CASRRGSGYEQYF. The CDR3 DNA reads TGTGCCAGCCGGCGGGGGAGCGGTTACGAGCAGTACTTC.

This clone appeared a single time. The genes are TRBV4-2 and TRBJ1-4, with TRBD1 as a possible D gene (5 bases). V was shortened by 1 base and J by 8 bases, with 17 bases between the two germline ends. Germline V lookup: CDR1 LGHNA, CDR2 YNFKEQ. The CDR3 consists of 16 residues. CDR3: CASSQAGGVFEEKLFF. The CDR3 coding sequence is TGTGCCAGCAGCCAAGCCGGGGGGGTATTTGAGGAAAAACTGTTTTTT.

This chain joins TRBV19 and TRBJ1-5; 10 positions match TRBD1. The CDR3 is made up of 14 amino acids. Germline CDR1 is LNHDA and CDR2 is SQIVND (reference sequence). J lost 5 bases, V lost 4 bases, and 2 bases had no gene match. The CDR3 loop reads CASSTGQGYQPQHF. CDR3 in DNA: TGTGCCAGTAGTACGGGACAGGGGTATCAGCCCCAGCATTTT.

This clone showed up just a few times. V gene TRBV21-1 combines with J gene TRBJ1-1; whether TRBD1, the table's D call, matches the DNA was not checked. TRBV21-1 represents a pseudogene. The CDR3 contains 14 residues. The CDR3 bases are TGTGCCAGCAGCCAACAGGGGGCTTTGGGTGAAGCTTTCTTT. It codes for CASSQQGALGEAFF.

The chain uses TRBV29-1 and TRBJ1-1; D is perhaps TRBD1 (5 bases). Trimming removed 1 base from V and 1 base from J, with 16 bases in between. CDR1 is SQVTM and CDR2 is ANQGSEA in the germline V gene. This CDR3 is built from 16 residues. CDR3 protein: CSVEGGGSFGNTEAFF. The CDR3 region has the DNA TGCAGCGTTGAAGGGGGCGGCAGCTTCGGGAACACTGAAGCTTTCTTT.

The rearrangement joins TRBV5-6 to TRBJ2-7; D is possibly TRBD1 (7 bases). This CDR3 has 18 residues. Germline CDR1 is SGHDT and CDR2 is YYEEEE. V lost 4 bases to trimming and J lost 5 bases, with 28 bases between them. The CDR3 DNA reads as TGTGCCAGCAGCCCCCTAAGATTCTTAGGTTCCAGGGGGGACGAGCAGTACTTC. Its translation is CASSPLRFLGSRGDEQYF. Looking up the rest from reference TRBV5-6 and TRBJ2-7 gives the full variable domain: DAGVTQSPTHLIKTRGQQVTLRCSPKSGHDTVSWYQQALGQGPQFIFQYYEEEERQRGNFPDRFSGHQFPNYSSELNVNALLLGDSALYLCASSPLRFLGSRGDEQYFGPGTRLTVT.

V is TRBV7-2 and J is TRBJ2-3; 7 bases are a match to TRBD2. V shed 3 bases, J shed 4 bases, and the junction held 4 bases outside the gene matches. Germline loops: CDR1 SGHTA, CDR2 FQGNSA. This CDR3 comprises 14 residues. CDR3 sequence reads: CASSLRRGADTQYF. CDR3 DNA sequence: TGTGCCAGCAGCTTGCGACGGGGGGCAGATACGCAGTATTTT.

This chain joins TRBV4-1 and TRBJ2-1, with 12 bases identical to TRBD2. CDR3 size: 15 residues. Losses at the gene ends were 3 bases for V and 5 bases for J; bases not matched to a gene: 2. Per germline, CDR1 MGHRA and CDR2 YSYEKL. CDR3 in amino acids: CASSHRTSGNNEQFF. The CDR3 bases are TGCGCCAGCAGCCATAGGACTAGCGGGAACAATGAGCAGTTCTTC.

This clone was seen a few times. One end of the junction does not line up with germline, which may come from a read error. Additional DNA sequences in this sample encode the identical CDR3. V is TRBV18 and J is TRBJ1-6; weak D call: TRBD1 (6 bases). The CDR3 has 15 residues. Germline V gives CDR1 KGHSH, CDR2 LQKENI. The DNA of the CDR3 is TGTGCCAGCTCACCATCAGGGGCGGGTAATTCCCCCCTCCACTTT. As protein: CASSPSGAGNSPLHF.

This chain joins TRBV5-1 and TRBJ1-2, with D unclear. The V and J ends lost 2 bases and 7 bases respectively, with 12 bases between them. The CDR3 runs to 13 residues. Germline V lookup: CDR1 SGHRS, CDR2 YFSETQ. The CDR3 bases are TGCGCCAGCAGCTTTGAGGGTACGAGTGGCTACACCTTC. Its translation is CASSFEGTSGYTF. Based on the CDR3 plus reference TRBV5-1 and TRBJ1-2, the full variable domain is KAGVTQTPRYLIKTRGQQVTLSCSPISGHRSVSWYQQTPGQGLQFLFEYFSETQRNKGNFPGRFSGRQFSNSRSEMNVSTLELGDSALYLCASSFEGTSGYTFGSGTRLTVV.

This clone was seen only once. Other DNA sequences from this sample encode an identical CDR3 as well. The chain joins TRBV6-1 to TRBJ2-7; tentative D call: TRBD2 (5 bases). This CDR3 spans 15 amino acids. CDR1 MNHNS and CDR2 SASEGT come from the germline V gene. Trimming took off 8 bases at V and 4 bases at J, with 21 bases between the two ends. This chain's CDR3 is CASLAPTSGTYEQYF. CDR3 sequence (DNA): TGTGCCAGCCTAGCCCCGACATCAGGAACTTACGAGCAGTACTTC.

The chain has TRBV5-4 and TRBJ1-2; 7 bases are shared with TRBD1. The CDR3 is 15 amino acids. Trimming removed 2 bases from V and 7 bases from J; junction bases left unmatched: 11. Germline loops: CDR1 SGHNT, CDR2 YYREEE (reference sequence). The CDR3 bases are TGTGCCAGCAGCTTTGGACAGGTAGTCGAGGGTGGCTACACCTTC. Translation gives CASSFGQVVEGGYTF.

This chain joins TRBV7-9 and TRBJ2-5; TRBD2 aligns across 13 bases. Judging by the DNA end, TRBJ2-7 fits better; the J call may be wrong. The CDR3 is made up of 16 amino acids. CDR1 is SEHNR and CDR2 is FQNEAQ in the germline V gene (reference sequence). The CDR3 sequence is CASSPGTSGIQVEQYF. The CDR3 DNA is TGTGCCAGCAGCCCCGGGACTAGCGGGATTCAGGTCGAGCAGTACTTC.

This clone was found once. The rearrangement links TRBV5-6 to TRBJ2-6, with no clear D. CDR1 is SGHDT and CDR2 is YYEEEE in the germline V gene. This CDR3 is built from 15 residues. The V and J ends lost 4 bases and 2 bases respectively, with 10 bases between them. The CDR3 DNA is TGTGCCAGCAGCCCGGGTGGTGCTGGGGCCAACGTCCTGACTTTC. The encoded protein is CASSPGGAGANVLTF.

The chain couples TRBV18 to TRBJ2-5, with D unclear. Germline V gene data show CDR1 as KGHSH and CDR2 as LQKENI. V gave up 0 bases and J gave up 4 bases, with 12 bases separating them. CDR3 length: 15 residues. CDR3 in amino acids: CASSPPAASRETQYF. The CDR3 nucleotides are TGTGCCAGCTCACCACCGGCGGCTAGTAGAGAGACCCAGTACTTC.

V gene TRBV10-1 combines with J gene TRBJ1-4; 8 bases fit TRBD1. The V gene end was trimmed by 9 bases and the J gene end by 5 bases; junction bases not matched to a gene: 14. The CDR3 loop spans 16 amino acids. From germline, CDR1 is WNHNN and CDR2 SYGVQD (reference sequence). The CDR3 coding sequence is TGCGCCAGACCCCCAGGGAGCAGGGGGCTCAATGAAAAACTGTTTTTT. Its translation: CARPPGSRGLNEKLFF.

V gene TRBV11-2 combines with J gene TRBJ2-5; the D gene is possibly TRBD2 (7 bases). Trimming removed 5 bases at V and 1 base at J, with 14 bases between. The CDR3 runs 15 residues. The germline V gene encodes CDR1 SGHAT and CDR2 FQNNGV. The CDR3 coding sequence is TGTGCCAGCAGCCCGGGGGGCACGACCCAAGAGACCCAGTACTTC. Translated: CASSPGGTTQETQYF.

For this clone: A junction boundary mismatches the germline segment, possibly from a read error. The chain combines TRBV29-1 with TRBJ1-1, with 7 bases identical to TRBD1. The CDR3 loop spans 16 amino acids. The germline V gene has CDR1 SQVTM and CDR2 ANQGSEA. CDR3 amino acids: CNVEGGGSFGNTEAFF. The CDR3 DNA follows: TGCAACGTTGAAGGGGGCGGCAGCTTCGGGAACACTGAAGCTTTCTTT. The whole variable domain, remainder taken from reference TRBV29-1 and TRBJ1-1, is SAVISQKPSRDICQRGTSLTIQCQVDSQVTMMFWYRQQPGQSLTLIATANQGSEATYESGFVIDKFPISRPNLTFSTLTVSNMSPEDSSIYLCNVEGGGSFGNTEAFFGQGTRLTVV.

CDR3 protein: CASSPPRENEQFF. The DNA for the CDR3 is TGTGCCAGCAGCCCCCCCCGGGAGAATGAGCAGTTCTTC. The rearrangement joins TRBV7-9 to TRBJ2-1, with TRBD2 as a possible D gene (6 bases). The V end lost 5 bases, the J end lost 7 bases, and 12 bases lay between the germline ends. This CDR3 comprises 13 residues. Germline-derived CDR1 and CDR2 are SEHNR and FQNEAQ (reference sequence).

This chain joins TRBV28 and TRBJ2-7, with a tentative D call TRBD2 (5 bases). The CDR3 sequence is 14 residues long. V lost 3 bases to trimming and J lost 1 base, with 10 bases between them. Germline CDR1 is MDHEN and CDR2 is SYDVKM. The chain's CDR3 is CASSFTGRSYEQYF. The CDR3, as DNA: TGTGCCAGCAGTTTTACTGGGAGATCCTACGAGCAGTACTTC.

This clone has only one observation. V usage is TRBV5-1 and J usage is TRBJ1-2, with 7 bases lining up with TRBD1. V lost 4 bases to trimming and J lost 8 bases; unmatched junction nucleotides: 5. This CDR3 comprises 12 residues. Germline-derived CDR1 and CDR2 are SGHRS and YFSETQ. CDR3: CASSTTGNGYTF. The CDR3 DNA sequence: TGCGCCAGCAGCACGACAGGGAACGGCTACACCTTC.

The chain links TRBV10-3 to TRBJ2-3; D unclear. Trimming took off 2 bases at V and 0 bases at J, with 9 bases between the two ends. CDR1 ENHRY and CDR2 SYGVKD come from the germline V gene. The CDR3 consists of 15 residues. The CDR3 reads CAISEPRFSTDTQYF. Written as DNA, the CDR3 is TGTGCCATCAGTGAGCCGAGGTTCAGCACAGATACGCAGTATTTT.

In DNA form, the CDR3 reads TGCGCCAGCAGCCCCGACGACGGGGATGAAAAACTGTTTTTT. Protein product: CASSPDDGDEKLFF. This chain connects TRBV4-3 to TRBJ1-4; D gene unclear. The CDR3 length is 14 residues. Per the germline V gene, CDR1 is LGHNA and CDR2 is YSLEER. V lost 4 bases, J lost 6 bases, and 12 bases lay in between.

This rearrangement joins TRBV2 to TRBJ1-2; tentative D call: TRBD1 (5 bases). Trimming removed 4 bases at V and 4 bases at J, with 13 bases between. The germline V gene has CDR1 SNHLY and CDR2 FYNNEI. CDR3 length: 14 residues. CDR3 sequence reads: CASSVSRGTYGYTF. In nucleotides, the CDR3 is TGTGCCAGCAGTGTGTCACGGGGGACCTATGGCTACACCTTC.

The rearrangement links TRBV7-9 to TRBJ1-2; 8 bases agree with TRBD1. Germline V gene data show CDR1 as SEHNR and CDR2 as FQNEAQ (reference sequence). Trimming took 5 bases from V and 4 from J; bases not matched to a gene: 6. The CDR3 extends over 14 amino acids. The CDR3 DNA reads TGTGCCAGCAGCATGACAGGGACAGGCTATGGCTACACCTTC. Translation: CASSMTGTGYGYTF. Full variable domain (outside the CDR3, taken from reference TRBV7-9 and TRBJ1-2): DTGVSQNPRHKITKRGQNVTFRCDPISEHNRLYWYRQTLGQGPEFLTYFQNEAQLEKSRLLSDRFSAERPKGSFSTLEIQRTEQGDSAMYLCASSMTGTGYGYTFGSGTRLTVV.

This clone appeared once. The J gene is TRBJ1-2, the V gene TRBV15; D gene uncertain. V was trimmed by 0 bases and J by 2 bases, leaving 10 bases between them. This CDR3 region has 15 residues. The V gene's germline CDR1 is LNHNV and CDR2 YYDKDF (reference sequence). The CDR3 coding sequence is TGTGCCACCAGCAGAGATCTTGGGCAGAACTATGGCTACACCTTC. Protein: CATSRDLGQNYGYTF.

This sequence joins TRBV11-2 and TRBJ1-4; D may be TRBD1 (6 bases). The CDR3 runs 14 residues. Trimming stripped 5 bases from V and 5 bases from J, with 12 bases between. The germline V gene encodes CDR1 SGHAT and CDR2 FQNNGV. The CDR3 region is CASSPDRVNEKLFF. The DNA for the CDR3 is TGTGCCAGCAGCCCGGACAGAGTGAATGAAAAACTGTTTTTT.

The chain is built from TRBV9 and TRBJ2-5; 8 bases map to TRBD1. V shed 0 bases and J 5 bases; nucleotides not matched to a gene: 9. Germline V CDR1 and CDR2: SGDLS, YYNGEE. CDR3 length: 16 amino acids. CDR3 bases: TGTGCCAGCAGCGTAGGGACAGGGATGGGCCTGGAGACCCAGTACTTC. It translates to CASSVGTGMGLETQYF.

The V and J genes are TRBV2 and TRBJ1-3, with 8 bases that match TRBD1. Germline CDR1 and CDR2: SNHLY and FYNNEI. With V trimmed by 5 bases and J by 4 bases, 7 bases remained unmatched. The CDR3 length is 15 residues. This chain's CDR3 is CASSQDRGGGNTIYF. For the CDR3, the DNA is TGTGCCAGCAGTCAAGACAGGGGTGGCGGAAACACCATATATTTT. The whole variable domain, remainder taken from reference TRBV2 and TRBJ1-3, is EPEVTQTPSHQVTQMGQEVILRCVPISNHLYFYWYRQILGQKVEFLVSFYNNEISEKSEIFDDQFSVERPDGSNFTLKIRSTKLEDSAMYFCASSQDRGGGNTIYFGEGSWLTVV.

CDR3 coding DNA: TGCGCCAGCAGCCAAGAACGCGGGCGGGGGACTGAAGCTTTCTTT. Amino acid sequence: CASSQERGRGTEAFF. This chain connects TRBV4-3 to TRBJ1-1; weak D call: TRBD1 (5 bases). Germline CDR1 reads LGHNA; CDR2 reads YSLEER. The CDR3 is 15 residues long. Trimming took off 0 bases at V and 5 bases at J, with 13 bases between the two ends.

The rearrangement uses TRBV6-6 and TRBJ1-4; no definite D call. Between the trimmed V and J ends, which lost 8 bases and 8 bases, there was a span of 9 bases. The CDR3 spans 11 residues. CDR1 is MNHNY, CDR2 SVGAGI, per germline (reference sequence). CDR3 amino acids: CASWGGEKLFF. In DNA form, the CDR3 reads TGTGCCAGCTGGGGAGGGGAAAAACTGTTTTTT.

V is TRBV2 and J is TRBJ1-1; a possible D gene is TRBD1 (6 bases). The CDR3 runs to 14 residues. Germline-derived CDR1 and CDR2 are SNHLY and FYNNEI. V lost 3 bases and J 3 bases, leaving 11 bases between the germline ends. DNA of the CDR3: TGTGCCAGCAGTGAGAGGGGGGGGTACACTGAAGCTTTCTTT. Protein: CASSERGGYTEAFF. Full variable domain (missing parts from reference TRBV2 and TRBJ1-1): EPEVTQTPSHQVTQMGQEVILRCVPISNHLYFYWYRQILGQKVEFLVSFYNNEISEKSEIFDDQFSVERPDGSNFTLKIRSTKLEDSAMYFCASSERGGYTEAFFGQGTRLTVV.